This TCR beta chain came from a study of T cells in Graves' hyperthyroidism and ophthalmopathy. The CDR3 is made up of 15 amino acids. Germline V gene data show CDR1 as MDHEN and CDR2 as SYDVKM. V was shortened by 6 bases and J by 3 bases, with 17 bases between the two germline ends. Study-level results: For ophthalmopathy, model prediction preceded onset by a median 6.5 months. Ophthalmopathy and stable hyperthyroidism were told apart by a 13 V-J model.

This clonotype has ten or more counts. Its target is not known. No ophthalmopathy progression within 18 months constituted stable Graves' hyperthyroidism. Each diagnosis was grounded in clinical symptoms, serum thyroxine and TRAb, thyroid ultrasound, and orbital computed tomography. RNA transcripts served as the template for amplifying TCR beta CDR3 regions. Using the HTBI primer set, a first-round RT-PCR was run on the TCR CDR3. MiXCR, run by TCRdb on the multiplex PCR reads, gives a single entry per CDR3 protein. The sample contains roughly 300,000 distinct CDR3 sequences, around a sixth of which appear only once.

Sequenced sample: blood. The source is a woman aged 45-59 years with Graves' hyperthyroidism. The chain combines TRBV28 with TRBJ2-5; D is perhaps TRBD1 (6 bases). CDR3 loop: CASSTSGAIEETQYF. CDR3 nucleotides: TGTGCCAGCAGCACATCAGGGGCTATTGAAGAGACCCAGTACTTC.